Listed below are T cell receptor beta chains from one sample, sequenced in a study of shared clonotypes between healthy human individuals. The assay was immunoSEQ multiplex PCR, and TCRdb's table has in-frame clones only and misses some. Among hundreds of thousands of clones, almost 97% were seen once, and the ten largest hold approximately 0.062%. The specimen sequenced was naive CD4+ T cells sorted from blood. The receptors here all came from a woman in her 30s in good health. Each CDR3 is given with its conserved first and last residue. The order of the fields is D gene, J gene, clone size, V gene, CDR3 protein, CDR3 DNA. A D gene is named only where the DNA matches it firmly. Not all rows give a size; the values are once, few, many and, for expanded clones, a class.

NA	TRBJ2-1	NA	TRBV10-1	CASSDQPYNEQFF	TGCGCCAGCAGTGACCAGCCCTACAATGAGCAGTTCTTC
NA	TRBJ2-2	few	TRBV5-1	CASSPGDGELFF	TGCGCCAGCAGCCCGGGGGACGGGGAGCTGTTTTTT
NA	TRBJ2-1	NA	TRBV27	CATSIGGGRYNEQFF	TGTGCCACCTCCATAGGGGGAGGGCGATACAATGAGCAGTTCTTC
NA	TRBJ2-7	NA	TRBV18	CASSSGRVYEQYF	TGTGCCAGCTCCAGCGGGCGGGTCTACGAGCAGTACTTC
NA	TRBJ2-5	NA	TRBV18	CASSPRELEETQYF	TGTGCCAGCTCACCACGGGAGCTAGAAGAGACCCAGTACTTC
NA	TRBJ1-1	NA	TRBV20-1	CSATQGLAFF	TGCAGTGCCACACAGGGACTCGCTTTCTTT
NA	TRBJ2-7	NA	TRBV6-5	CASSYRGRSYEQYF	TGTGCCAGCAGTTACAGGGGCCGATCCTACGAGCAGTACTTC
TRBD1	TRBJ1-1	once	TRBV28	CASSRTRQGGTEAFF	TGTGCCAGCAGCCGGACCAGACAGGGAGGAACTGAAGCTTTCTTT
NA	TRBJ2-3	NA	TRBV5-1	CASSVGSTDTQYF	TGCGCCAGCAGCGTGGGCAGCACAGATACGCAGTATTTT
NA	TRBJ2-1	NA	TRBV29-1	CSVEDRSGSYNEQFF	TGCAGCGTTGAAGATCGTAGCGGCTCCTACAATGAGCAGTTCTTC
TRBD1	TRBJ2-2	NA	TRBV7-6	CASSSMDRAGELFF	TGTGCCAGCAGCTCTATGGACAGGGCCGGGGAGCTGTTTTTT
NA	TRBJ2-5	NA	TRBV28	CASSPSPSTNQYF	TGTGCCAGCAGCCCCTCCCCCTCTACGAACCAGTACTTC
TRBD1	TRBJ1-4	once	TRBV6-6	CASSYRQGAANEKLFF	TGTGCCAGCAGTTACAGACAGGGGGCGGCTAATGAAAAACTGTTTTTT
NA	TRBJ2-3	NA	TRBV21-1	CASSGRGGALTDTQYF	TGTGCCAGCAGCGGCCGGGGCGGGGCCCTCACAGATACGCAGTATTTT
NA	TRBJ2-7	NA	TRBV7-9	CASNTFQLTHEQYF	TGTGCCAGCAACACTTTCCAGTTGACCCACGAGCAGTACTTC
NA	TRBJ2-3	NA	TRBV29-1	CSVELADTQYF	TGCAGCGTAGAACTAGCAGATACGCAGTATTTT
NA	TRBJ2-7	NA	TRBV4-1	CASSQEPGGGFLNEQYF	TGCGCCAGCAGCCAAGAGCCTGGGGGGGGCTTTTTGAACGAGCAGTACTTC
NA	TRBJ2-7	NA	TRBV7-6	CASSSTAYEQYF	TGTGCCAGCAGCTCGACAGCCTACGAGCAGTACTTC
NA	TRBJ2-1	NA	TRBV6-1	CAILSWGADNEQFF	TGTGCTATTCTTTCCTGGGGGGCCGACAATGAGCAGTTCTTC
TRBD2	TRBJ2-5	NA	TRBV7-2	CASSLGLAGVRGTQYF	TGTGCCAGCAGCTTAGGTCTAGCGGGAGTCCGGGGGACCCAGTACTTC
NA	TRBJ1-1	NA	TRBV6-1	CASSLATGNTEAFF	TGTGCCAGCAGTTTGGCGACAGGGAACACTGAAGCTTTCTTT
TRBD1	TRBJ2-2	NA	TRBV6-5	CASSLTGVIGELFF	TGTGCCAGCAGCCTGACAGGGGTGATCGGGGAGCTGTTTTTT
TRBD2	TRBJ2-1	NA	TRBV5-8	CASSLPGLFYNEQFF	TGTGCCAGCAGCTTACCGGGACTATTCTACAATGAGCAGTTCTTC
TRBD2	TRBJ2-1	NA	TRBV10-2	CASSVPRAGAVRNEQFF	TGCGCCAGCAGTGTCCCTAGAGCGGGAGCGGTTCGCAATGAGCAGTTCTTC
NA	TRBJ2-7	NA	TRBV27	CASSPVKGSKSSYEQYF	TGTGCCAGCAGTCCCGTAAAGGGCAGTAAGAGCTCCTACGAGCAGTACTTC
NA	TRBJ2-1	NA	TRBV7-2	CASDPEQFF	TGTGCCTCGGACCCTGAGCAGTTCTTC
NA	TRBJ1-2	NA	TRBV21-1	CASSKGGADGYTF	TGTGCCAGCAGCAAAGGGGGGGCCGATGGCTACACCTTC
NA	TRBJ1-2	few	TRBV9	CASINPTATYGYTF	TGTGCCAGCATTAACCCCACCGCCACCTATGGCTACACCTTC
NA	TRBJ2-7	NA	TRBV5-1	CASSRGGTGRIYEQYF	TGCGCCAGCAGCCGGGGTGGAACGGGACGGATTTACGAGCAGTACTTC
TRBD1	TRBJ2-7	NA	TRBV14	CASSRTGLLKYF	TGTGCCAGCAGCCGGACAGGTTTGCTCAAGTACTTC
TRBD1	TRBJ2-6	NA	TRBV7-9	CASSSRMTTGGLGANVLTF	TGTGCCAGCAGCTCGCGAATGACGACAGGGGGCCTTGGGGCCAACGTCCTGACTTTC
NA	TRBJ1-2	once	TRBV13	CASSLGITGQGYTF	TGTGCCAGCAGCTTAGGTATTACAGGACAGGGCTACACCTTC
TRBD2	TRBJ2-7	NA	TRBV27	CASSLSVLAGEREQYF	TGTGCCAGCAGTTTATCCGTGCTAGCGGGAGAAAGGGAGCAGTACTTC
NA	TRBJ2-5	NA	TRBV20-1	CSARGSAQYF	TGCAGTGCTAGGGGTAGCGCCCAGTACTTC
NA	TRBJ1-6	NA	TRBV7-9	CASSSPPNSPLHF	TGTGCCAGCAGCAGCCCGCCAAATTCACCCCTCCACTTT
TRBD1	TRBJ2-2	NA	TRBV2	CASSPQGAPGELFF	TGTGCCAGCAGTCCACAGGGGGCGCCCGGGGAGCTGTTTTTT
NA	TRBJ1-2	NA	TRBV9	CASSDGGFSYGYTF	TGTGCCAGCAGCGATGGGGGGTTCAGCTATGGCTACACCTTC
TRBD1	TRBJ2-7	once	TRBV10-1	CASSETRGHSEQYF	TGCGCCAGCAGTGAGACCAGGGGGCACTCCGAGCAGTACTTC
NA	TRBJ1-1	NA	TRBV20-1	CSARDRDEAFF	TGCAGTGCTAGAGACAGGGATGAAGCTTTCTTT
TRBD2	TRBJ2-6	NA	TRBV19	CASSLSGATVSGANVLTF	TGTGCCAGTAGTCTTAGCGGGGCGACTGTTTCTGGGGCCAACGTCCTGACTTTC
TRBD1	TRBJ1-5	once	TRBV10-2	CASSESDRGRQPQHF	TGCGCCAGCAGTGAGTCGGACAGGGGGCGCCAGCCCCAGCATTTT
NA	TRBJ2-5	NA	TRBV28	CASGTSQETQYF	TGTGCCAGCGGGACTTCACAAGAGACCCAGTACTTC
NA	TRBJ2-7	NA	TRBV28	CASSGGSYEQYF	TGTGCCAGTAGCGGAGGCTCCTACGAGCAGTACTTC
NA	TRBJ2-6	NA	TRBV5-6	CASSFGGANVLTF	TGTGCCAGCAGCTTCGGTGGGGCCAACGTCCTGACTTTC
NA	TRBJ2-7	NA	TRBV6-5	CASSYSSGTEIYEQYF	TGTGCCAGCAGTTACAGTTCCGGGACGGAGATATACGAGCAGTACTTC
TRBD1	TRBJ2-5	once	TRBV2	CASSAGTGPQETQYF	TGTGCCAGCAGCGCGGGGACAGGGCCTCAAGAGACCCAGTACTTC
TRBD2	TRBJ2-5	NA	TRBV18	CASSLREWGETQYF	TGTGCCAGCTCACTGCGGGAGTGGGGAGAGACCCAGTACTTC
NA	TRBJ1-6	NA	TRBV2	CASSAAIKGTNSPLHF	TGTGCCAGCAGTGCTGCCATTAAAGGGACTAATTCACCCCTCCACTTT
NA	TRBJ1-5	NA	TRBV7-2	CASSLVTGVRNQPQHF	TGTGCCAGCAGCTTAGTAACCGGAGTACGGAATCAGCCCCAGCATTTT
NA	TRBJ2-5	NA	TRBV28	CASRRQASTQETQYF	TGTGCCAGCAGACGACAGGCAAGCACCCAAGAGACCCAGTACTTC